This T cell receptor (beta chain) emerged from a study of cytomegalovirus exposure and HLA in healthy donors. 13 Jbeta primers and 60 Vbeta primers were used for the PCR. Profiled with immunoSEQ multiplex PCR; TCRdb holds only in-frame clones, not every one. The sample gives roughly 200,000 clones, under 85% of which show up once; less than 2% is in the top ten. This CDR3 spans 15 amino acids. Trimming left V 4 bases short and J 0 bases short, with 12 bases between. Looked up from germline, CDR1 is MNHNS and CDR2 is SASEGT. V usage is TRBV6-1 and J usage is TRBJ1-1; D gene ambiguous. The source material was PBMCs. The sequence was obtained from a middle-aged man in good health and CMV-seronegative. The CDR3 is CASSGIGKMNTEAFF. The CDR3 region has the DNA TGTGCCAGCAGTGGAATCGGGAAGATGAACACTGAAGCTTTCTTT.